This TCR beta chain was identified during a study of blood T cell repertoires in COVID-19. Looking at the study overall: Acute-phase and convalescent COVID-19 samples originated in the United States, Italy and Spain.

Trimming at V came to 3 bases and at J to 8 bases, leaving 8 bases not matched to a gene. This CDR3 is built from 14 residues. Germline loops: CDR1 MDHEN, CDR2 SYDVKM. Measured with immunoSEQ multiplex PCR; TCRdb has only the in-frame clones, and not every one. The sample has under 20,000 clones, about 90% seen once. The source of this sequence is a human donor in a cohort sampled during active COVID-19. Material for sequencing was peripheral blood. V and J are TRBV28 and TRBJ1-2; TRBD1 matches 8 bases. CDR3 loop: CASSFTRGLEGYTF. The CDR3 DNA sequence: TGTGCCAGCAGTTTTACCAGGGGGCTCGAAGGCTACACCTTC.